The T cell receptor (beta chain) under discussion was sequenced for a study of radiotherapy plus CTLA-4 blockade in lung cancer. The CDR3 is made up of 16 amino acids. V was clipped by 1 base and J by 3 bases; unmatched bases: 7. Germline V gene lookup returns CDR1 SGHRS and CDR2 YFSETQ. Method: immunoSEQ multiplex PCR; TCRdb's copy keeps in-frame clones and lacks some. The sample carries 56,000 or so clones, over 75% recorded once. The sequences come from peripheral blood, collected from a patient treated with radiotherapy plus ipilimumab. The receptor was derived from a human donor with non-small cell lung cancer who had a complete response to radiotherapy plus ipilimumab. The V gene is TRBV5-1, the J gene TRBJ1-3; 7 positions agree with TRBD1. The CDR3 reads CASSLNRGLNGNTIYF. In nucleotides, the CDR3 is TGCGCCAGCAGCTTGAATAGGGGGCTGAATGGAAACACCATATATTTT. Full variable domain (remainder filled in from reference TRBV5-1 and TRBJ1-3): KAGVTQTPRYLIKTRGQQVTLSCSPISGHRSVSWYQQTPGQGLQFLFEYFSETQRNKGNFPGRFSGRQFSNSRSEMNVSTLELGDSALYLCASSLNRGLNGNTIYFGEGSWLTVV.